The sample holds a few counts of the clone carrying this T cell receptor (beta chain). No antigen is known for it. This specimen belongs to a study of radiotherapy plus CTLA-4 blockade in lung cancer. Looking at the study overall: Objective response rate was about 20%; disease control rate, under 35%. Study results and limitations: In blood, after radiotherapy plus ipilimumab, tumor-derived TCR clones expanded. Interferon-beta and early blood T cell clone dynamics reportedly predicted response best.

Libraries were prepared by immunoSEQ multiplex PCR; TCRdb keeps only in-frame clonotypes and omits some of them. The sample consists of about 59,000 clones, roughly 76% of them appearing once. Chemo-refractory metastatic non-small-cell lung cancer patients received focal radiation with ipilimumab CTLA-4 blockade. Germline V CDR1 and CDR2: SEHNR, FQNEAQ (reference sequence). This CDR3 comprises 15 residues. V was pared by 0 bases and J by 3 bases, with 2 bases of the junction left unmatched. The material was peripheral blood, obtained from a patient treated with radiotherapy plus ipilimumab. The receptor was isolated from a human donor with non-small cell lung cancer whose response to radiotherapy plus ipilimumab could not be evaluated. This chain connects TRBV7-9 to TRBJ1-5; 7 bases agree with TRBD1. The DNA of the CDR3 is TGTGCCAGCAGCTTAGCAGGGGGCCTCAATCAGCCCCAGCATTTT. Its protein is CASSLAGGLNQPQHF. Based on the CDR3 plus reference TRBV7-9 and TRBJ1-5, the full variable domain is DTGVSQNPRHKITKRGQNVTFRCDPISEHNRLYWYRQTLGQGPEFLTYFQNEAQLEKSRLLSDRFSAERPKGSFSTLEIQRTEQGDSAMYLCASSLAGGLNQPQHFGDGTRLSIL.